Listed below are T cell receptor beta chains from one sample, sequenced in a study of blood T cell repertoires in COVID-19. Assay used: immunoSEQ multiplex PCR; TCRdb lists only in-frame clones, some missing. In the table there are roughly 80,000 clones, roughly four fifths of which are singletons. Source material: peripheral blood. These receptors were obtained from a human donor in a cohort sampled during active COVID-19. Each CDR3 is given without its conserved first and last residue.

v_gene	len	j_gene	CDR3aa
TRBV5-1	14	TRBJ1-1	ASSPQVRGEDTEAF
TRBV29-1	16	TRBJ2-5	SVDRWIPTGAIQETQY
TRBV18	15	TRBJ2-6	ASSQRSQATNEGVLT
TRBV29-1	9	TRBJ1-1	SASNRAEAF
TRBV5-4	13	TRBJ2-1	ASSSDRGSYNEQF
TRBV7-8	12	TRBJ2-7	ASSFGASTREQY
TRBV7-9	15	TRBJ2-5	ASSPLWARRTQETQY
TRBV27	14	TRBJ2-2	ASSPVGTGLTGELF
TRBV11-1	14	TRBJ1-3	ASSLYRTGAGNTIY
TRBV7-9	13	TRBJ2-2	ASTPGQGYTGELF
TRBV27	15	TRBJ2-2	ASGEREVAANTGELF
TRBV18	14	TRBJ1-2	ASSQQGATLYYGYT
TRBV27	12	TRBJ2-2	ASTGPLQTGELF
TRBV30	11	TRBJ1-1	AWNTGVGTEAF
TRBV15	14	TRBJ1-1	ATSRGTGGSFAEAF
TRBV2	13	TRBJ2-5	ASSEPGGSQETQY
TRBV28	16	TRBJ2-1	ASFSNPYRTSSYNEQF